Following are 27 T cell receptor beta chains from one sample sequenced in a study of T cell responses to AZD1222 COVID-19 vaccine. Assay used: immunoSEQ multiplex PCR; TCRdb lists only in-frame clones, some missing. The table has 130,000 or so clones, under 95% seen once. The source was peripheral blood, collected 28 days after the second AZD1222 dose. The source is an adult who received the AZD1222 COVID-19 vaccine.

This rearrangement joins TRBV7-9 to TRBJ2-1; D is uncertain. The CDR3 length is 12 residues. The germline V gene has CDR1 SEHNR and CDR2 FQNEAQ (reference sequence). Trimming shortened V by 4 bases and J by 10 bases, and 11 bases separated the two germline ends. CDR3 loop: CASSSRLFEQFF. The DNA for the CDR3 is TGTGCCAGCAGCTCCCGGTTGTTCGAGCAGTTCTTC.

The chain links TRBV3-1 (or the pseudogene TRBV3-2) to TRBJ1-2, with 7 nucleotides matching TRBD1. CDR3 size: 14 residues. CDR1 LGHDT and CDR2 YNNKEL come from the germline V gene (reference sequence). The ends lost 0 bases at V and 8 bases at J; junction bases unmatched: 6. CDR3 residues: CASSQDPGGRGYTF. CDR3 DNA sequence: TGTGCCAGCAGCCAAGATCCAGGGGGGAGGGGCTACACCTTC.

CDR3 in DNA: TGTGCCAGCAGGGGGGCTAGCGGGAGCCCCTACGAGCAGTACTTC. Translated: CASRGASGSPYEQYF. The gene calls are TRBV6-4 and TRBJ2-7, with 10 bases lining up with TRBD2. Per the germline V gene, CDR1 is MRHNA and CDR2 is SNTAGT. This CDR3 has 15 residues. J gave up 2 bases and V 6 bases, and 7 bases lay outside the gene matches.

The chain is built from TRBV5-4 and TRBJ1-3; 7 bases line up with TRBD1. Per germline, CDR1 SGHNT and CDR2 YYREEE (reference sequence). Losses at the gene ends were 0 bases for V and 0 bases for J; bases not matched to a gene: 0. The CDR3 length is 15 residues. The CDR3 sequence is CASSLGTGSGNTIYF. CDR3 in DNA: TGTGCCAGCAGCTTGGGGACAGGCTCTGGAAACACCATATATTTT.

V and J are TRBV7-9 and TRBJ1-2; no clear D. The germline gives CDR1 SEHNR, CDR2 FQNEAQ (reference sequence). This CDR3 has 12 amino acids. V gave up 1 base and J gave up 6 bases, with 6 bases separating them. In DNA form, the CDR3 reads TGTGCCAGCAGCTTAGGCAGAGATGGCTACACCTTC. Amino acids: CASSLGRDGYTF.

This chain links TRBV4-2 with TRBJ2-1; D ambiguous. Trimming removed 1 base from V and 3 bases from J, with 13 bases in between. Germline V gives CDR1 LGHNA, CDR2 YNFKEQ. The CDR3 consists of 16 residues. The CDR3 DNA follows: TGTGCCAGCAGCCAAGGGCAAGCGAGCCTCTACAATGAGCAGTTCTTC. As protein: CASSQGQASLYNEQFF.

The V gene is TRBV5-4, the J gene TRBJ2-3; weak D call: TRBD1 (6 bases). The V gene's germline CDR1 is SGHNT and CDR2 YYREEE (reference sequence). This CDR3 has 14 amino acids. The V and J ends lost 2 bases and 4 bases respectively, with 11 bases between them. The CDR3 DNA reads TGTGCCAGCAGCTTCGGACAGCAAGCAGATACGCAGTATTTT. It yields the protein CASSFGQQADTQYF. Full variable domain (remainder filled in from reference TRBV5-4 and TRBJ2-3): ETGVTQSPTHLIKTRGQQVTLRCSSQSGHNTVSWYQQALGQGPQFIFQYYREEENGRGNFPPRFSGLQFPNYSSELNVNALELDDSALYLCASSFGQQADTQYFGPGTRLTVL.

This clone was observed a few times. The chain is built from TRBV13 and TRBJ2-1; the D gene is possibly TRBD2 (6 bases). V gave up 2 bases and J gave up 5 bases, with 25 bases separating them. CDR3 size: 19 residues. Germline lookup yields CDR1 PRHDT and CDR2 FYEKMQ (reference sequence). In DNA form, the CDR3 reads TGTGCCAGCAGCTTAAGGCTGGGTGGTTACGGGAGCCCCCACAATGAGCAGTTCTTC. It translates to CASSLRLGGYGSPHNEQFF.

The V gene is TRBV5-1, the J gene TRBJ1-1; D is unclear. In germline, CDR1 is SGHRS, CDR2 YFSETQ. The CDR3 runs to 14 residues. V gave up 0 bases and J gave up 1 base, with 7 bases separating them. CDR3 sequence reads: CASSLAPPNTEAFF. DNA of the CDR3: TGCGCCAGCAGCTTGGCTCCTCCGAACACTGAAGCTTTCTTT.

The CDR3 spells CASSLGWGTDTQYF. CDR3 in DNA: TGTGCCAGCAGCTTAGGATGGGGCACAGATACGCAGTATTTT. V gene TRBV7-2 combines with J gene TRBJ2-3; D is unresolved. V lost 1 base and J 1 base, leaving 6 bases between the germline ends. Germline CDR1 and CDR2: SGHTA and FQGNSA. The CDR3 is 14 residues long.

The rearrangement links TRBV6-5 to TRBJ2-1, with 12 bases identical to TRBD2. The CDR3 length is 15 residues. Germline lookup yields CDR1 MNHEY and CDR2 SVGAGI. V shed 9 bases and J 8 bases; nucleotides not matched to a gene: 11. CDR3 sequence: CASGRLAGAGDEQFF. Written as DNA, the CDR3 is TGTGCCAGTGGGAGACTAGCGGGAGCCGGCGATGAGCAGTTCTTC.

The V and J genes are TRBV10-3 and TRBJ2-1, with D possibly being TRBD1 or TRBD2 (7 bases each). In germline, CDR1 is ENHRY, CDR2 SYGVKD. This CDR3 is built from 16 residues. The ends were cut back, 8 bases at V and 7 bases at J, with 24 bases in the middle. CDR3 loop: CAIRDRRGGQPNEQFF. As DNA, the CDR3 is TGTGCCATCCGGGACAGAAGGGGAGGGCAGCCGAATGAGCAGTTCTTC.

The genes are TRBV27 and TRBJ2-1; 14 bases match TRBD2. The J segment lost 6 bases and the V segment lost 5 bases, leaving 3 bases of the junction unmatched. CDR1 is MNHEY and CDR2 is SMNVEV in the germline V gene (reference sequence). The CDR3 length is 15 residues. The DNA of the CDR3 is TGTGCCAGCAGTATCGGACTAGCGGGAGGCAATGAGCAGTTCTTC. Its translation is CASSIGLAGGNEQFF.

This rearrangement joins TRBV9 to TRBJ2-2, with TRBD2 matching 7 bases. J lost 3 bases, V lost 7 bases, and 12 bases had no gene match. The germline V gene has CDR1 SGDLS and CDR2 YYNGEE. The CDR3 is 16 residues long. In nucleotides, the CDR3 is TGTGCCAGCGCCCGGGGGGACGGCGGGTACACCGGGGAGCTGTTTTTT. This codes for CASARGDGGYTGELFF.

V is TRBV10-3 and J is TRBJ2-1; D possibly uses TRBD1 or TRBD2 (5 bases each). Germline assignment: CDR1 ENHRY and CDR2 SYGVKD. The CDR3 runs 16 residues. V was cut by 2 bases and J by 0 bases, with 11 bases left in between. DNA for the CDR3: TGTGCCATCAGTGAGCCGGGACGAAGCTCCTACAATGAGCAGTTCTTC. Amino acid sequence: CAISEPGRSSYNEQFF.

The rearrangement links TRBV29-1 to TRBJ2-7; maybe TRBD1 (5 bases). The CDR3 runs to 13 residues. V lost 4 bases, J lost 4 bases, and 14 bases lay in between. Germline V gene lookup returns CDR1 SQVTM and CDR2 ANQGSEA. CDR3 protein: CSVGPGQGYEQYF. CDR3 nucleotides: TGCAGCGTTGGCCCTGGACAAGGTTACGAGCAGTACTTC.

Concerning this clone: Other nucleotide sequences in the sample specify the same CDR3. The V and J genes are TRBV9 and TRBJ2-7; D could derive from TRBD1 or TRBD2 (5 bases each). Trimming left V 0 bases short and J 2 bases short, with 9 bases between. CDR3 length: 14 residues. CDR1 is SGDLS, CDR2 YYNGEE, per germline. As DNA, the CDR3 is TGTGCCAGCAGCGTAGGGCAGGGAGCCTACGAGCAGTACTTC. The encoded protein is CASSVGQGAYEQYF.

Written as DNA, the CDR3 is TGTGCCAGCAGACTACGGTGGAAGGCCTACGAGCAGTACTTC. Protein: CASRLRWKAYEQYF. The V and J genes are TRBV28 and TRBJ2-7; D ambiguous. Germline V gene data show CDR1 as MDHEN and CDR2 as SYDVKM. This CDR3 spans 14 amino acids. Trimming stripped 6 bases from V and 2 bases from J, with 14 bases between.

This clone appeared a few times. The rearrangement joins TRBV4-1 to TRBJ1-2; D unclear. The CDR3 totals 16 residues. The germline CDR1 and CDR2 sequences are MGHRA and YSYEKL. V lost 4 bases and J lost 0, with 15 bases in between. CDR3 nucleotide sequence: TGCGCCAGCAGCCCACCGAATTACAGAACTAACTATGGCTACACCTTC. It is translated as CASSPPNYRTNYGYTF.

The rearrangement uses TRBV7-9 and TRBJ2-7; 8 bases fit TRBD1. V shed 5 bases and J 1 base; nucleotides not matched to a gene: 4. The CDR3 length is 14 residues. Germline V gene sequence: CDR1 SEHNR, CDR2 FQNEAQ (reference sequence). CDR3 sequence (DNA): TGTGCCAGCAGCGCAGACAGGGGATCCTACGAGCAGTACTTC. It codes for CASSADRGSYEQYF.

This chain joins TRBV18 and TRBJ2-2; the D gene is possibly TRBD1 (6 bases). Germline-derived CDR1 and CDR2 are KGHSH and LQKENI. Trimming cost V 3 bases and J 2 bases, with 10 bases left between them. The CDR3 runs to 15 residues. CDR3 in DNA: TGTGCCAGCTCACCGCGGACAGCCAACACCGGGGAGCTGTTTTTT. It specifies CASSPRTANTGELFF.

V and J are TRBV3-1 (or the pseudogene TRBV3-2) and TRBJ2-1; 12 bases align to TRBD2. The germline V gene encodes CDR1 LGHDT and CDR2 YNNKEL (reference sequence). The trim removed 0 bases at V and 4 bases at J, leaving 4 bases unmatched. CDR3 size: 17 residues. CDR3 DNA sequence: TGTGCCAGCAGCCAAGAGGCTAGCGGGAGGGAGTACAATGAGCAGTTCTTC. It codes for CASSQEASGREYNEQFF.

The chain carries TRBV6-1 and TRBJ1-5; no clear D gene. The CDR3 has 11 amino acids. V gave up 1 base and J gave up 7 bases, with 2 bases separating them. Germline loops: CDR1 MNHNS, CDR2 SASEGT. The CDR3 coding sequence is TGTGCCAGCAGTGAAGTCCAGCCCCAGCATTTT. Translating gives CASSEVQPQHF.

The gene calls are TRBV2 and TRBJ1-6; no clear D. The CDR3 totals 15 residues. Trimming took off 6 bases at V and 10 bases at J, with 19 bases between the two ends. Germline V gene lookup returns CDR1 SNHLY and CDR2 FYNNEI. The CDR3 DNA sequence: TGTGCCAGCAGGGAACTCACCGTCGGGGAGTCACCCCTCCACTTT. Protein sequence: CASRELTVGESPLHF.

The DNA for the CDR3 is TGTGCCAGCAGCCAAGGCGGGCTGAACACCGGGGAGCTGTTTTTT. Encoded protein: CASSQGGLNTGELFF. J is TRBJ2-2 and V is TRBV4-2, with D possibly TRBD2 on 5 matching bases. Germline lookup yields CDR1 LGHNA and CDR2 YNFKEQ. V lost 1 base and J lost 1, with 7 bases in between. The CDR3 totals 15 residues.

The rearrangement links TRBV5-4 to TRBJ2-3; the D gene is possibly TRBD2 (6 bases). V lost 3 bases and J lost 5, with 19 bases in between. The length of the CDR3 is 16 residues. In germline, CDR1 is SGHNT, CDR2 YYREEE (reference sequence). CDR3 bases: TGTGCCAGCAGCTCTCTTGGCGGGATGGGGAGAGATACGCAGTATTTT. Protein sequence: CASSSLGGMGRDTQYF.

This chain links TRBV19 with TRBJ1-6, with D possibly TRBD1 on 6 matching bases. The CDR3 sequence is 13 residues long. Trimming took 6 bases from V and 13 from J, leaving 16 bases between them. Germline V CDR1 and CDR2: LNHDA, SQIVND (reference sequence). In DNA, the CDR3 is TGTGCCAGTAGCGGACAGACGGTCTCGCCCCTCCACTTT. It is translated as CASSGQTVSPLHF.